This entry is about one T cell receptor beta chain. This specimen belongs to a study of T cell changes during pregnancy in multiple sclerosis. The assay was immunoSEQ multiplex PCR, and TCRdb's table has in-frame clones only and misses some. The table has tens of thousands of clones, nearly 95% seen once. The sequences come from CD4+ T cells from peripheral blood mononuclear cells, collected after pregnancy. The receptor's source is a female donor with multiple sclerosis, enrolled in a pregnancy study.

The CDR3 nucleotides read TGTGCCTGGAGTGCCCCGGGACTAGCCTCCTACAATGAGCAGTTCTTC. It codes for CAWSAPGLASYNEQFF. The rearrangement joins TRBV30 to TRBJ2-1, with 9 positions matching TRBD2. CDR3 length equals 16 residues. The junction had 4 bases not matched to a gene; V was cut back by 1 base and J by 0 bases. Per germline, CDR1 GTSNPN and CDR2 SVGIG (reference sequence).